These T cell receptor beta chains were read from a single sample in a study of T cell changes during pregnancy in multiple sclerosis. Generated by immunoSEQ multiplex PCR, the TCRdb table keeps only in-frame clones and is missing some. Among some 110,000 clones listed, about 89% were seen once. Sequencing was performed on peripheral blood, taken before pregnancy. Source of these receptors: a female donor with multiple sclerosis, enrolled in a pregnancy study. Both conserved end residues are part of each CDR3. D genes are given only for firm matches. For some rows the clone size is stated as once, few or many, or as a class when expanded; others skip it.

size,V,D,J,CDR3,DNA
NA,TRBV6-1,TRBD1,TRBJ1-1,CAAQTGTVNTEAFF,TGTGCCGCCCAGACAGGGACCGTAAACACTGAAGCTTTCTTT
NA,TRBV9,TRBD2,TRBJ2-7,CASSVSGANSYEQYF,TGTGCCAGCAGCGTTAGCGGGGCCAACTCCTACGAGCAGTACTTC
NA,TRBV6-6,TRBD1,TRBJ1-4,CASKPTGATNEKLFF,TGTGCCAGCAAACCGACAGGGGCAACTAATGAAAAACTGTTTTTT
once,TRBV6-1,NA,TRBJ1-1,CASSERVLNTEAFF,TGTGCCAGCAGTGAACGGGTTTTGAACACTGAAGCTTTCTTT
once,TRBV5-4,NA,TRBJ1-1,CASSLSPGTEAFF,TGTGCCAGCAGCTTGTCTCCGGGCACTGAAGCTTTCTTT
few,TRBV14,TRBD1,TRBJ2-5,CASSQRQGGIGETQYF,TGTGCCAGCAGCCAACGGCAAGGGGGCATTGGGGAGACCCAGTACTTC
NA,TRBV11-3,NA,TRBJ1-2,CASSLEQGYGYTF,TGTGCCAGCAGCTTAGAACAGGGCTATGGCTACACCTTC
NA,TRBV27,TRBD1,TRBJ1-5,CASRSGTAGRQPQHF,TGTGCCAGCCGTTCCGGGACAGCAGGGAGGCAGCCCCAGCATTTT
NA,TRBV25-1,TRBD1,TRBJ1-2,CASSEWTGGFGYTF,TGTGCCAGCAGTGAATGGACAGGGGGCTTTGGCTACACCTTC
NA,TRBV29-1,TRBD1,TRBJ2-2,CRYRGVSGELFF,TGCAGATACAGGGGGGTATCCGGGGAGCTGTTTTTT